The T cell receptor (beta chain) under discussion was sequenced for a study of shared clonotypes between healthy human individuals. Study observations and caveats: Relative to memory subsets, naive subsets generally showed larger estimated richness.

With 4 bases removed from V and 1 base from J, the gap between germline ends came to 23 bases. CDR3 size: 18 residues. Germline CDR1 SGHRS, CDR2 YFSETQ. A remark on this clone: Its antigen is unidentified.

The method was immunoSEQ multiplex PCR; TCRdb's version includes in-frame clones alone and lacks a portion of them. The sample lists 500,000 or so clones, approximately 95% occurring once. This chain joins TRBV5-1 and TRBJ1-2; D is unclear. This receptor was identified in a woman aged 30 to 39 in good health. Sequencing was done on a sample of naive CD4+ T cells sorted from blood. The subset: CD45RA+ positively selected. The CDR3 reads CASSHSSPEAKVNYGYTF. CDR3 nucleotide sequence: TGCGCCAGCAGCCATTCTAGTCCGGAAGCTAAAGTTAACTATGGCTACACCTTC. Together with reference TRBV5-1 and TRBJ1-2, the CDR3 gives the full variable domain: KAGVTQTPRYLIKTRGQQVTLSCSPISGHRSVSWYQQTPGQGLQFLFEYFSETQRNKGNFPGRFSGRQFSNSRSEMNVSTLELGDSALYLCASSHSSPEAKVNYGYTFGSGTRLTVV.